The rows below give T cell receptor beta chains drawn from one sample of a study of cytomegalovirus exposure and HLA in healthy donors. Sequencing was performed with immunoSEQ multiplex PCR; in TCRdb, only in-frame clones are kept and a portion is missing. The sample has around 130,000 clones; 80% to 85% are singletons. Source material: PBMCs. These receptor sequences come from a middle-aged woman in good health and CMV-seronegative. CDR3s include the opening cysteine and the closing phenylalanine or tryptophan. The D gene is left open where the match is weak. Clone sizes are given selectively: once, few, many, or a class where the clone is expanded.

clone size,V gene,D gene,J gene,CDR3 protein,CDR3 DNA
few,TRBV6-5,TRBD2,TRBJ2-2,CASRIGTSDTGELFF,TGTGCCAGCAGGATTGGGACTAGCGATACCGGGGAGCTGTTTTTT
.,TRBV11-2,.,TRBJ1-1,CASSLGGGPYTEAFF,TGTGCCAGCAGCTTAGGAGGGGGTCCCTACACTGAAGCTTTCTTT
.,TRBV27,.,TRBJ2-7,CATSVGSSSSYEQYF,TGTGCCACGTCCGTCGGGAGCTCGAGCTCCTACGAGCAGTACTTC
.,TRBV27,TRBD1,TRBJ1-3,CASSIQTGAGNTIYF,TGTGCCAGCAGTATCCAGACAGGGGCTGGAAACACCATATATTTT
.,TRBV30,.,TRBJ1-5,CAWSQPGGVGNQPQHF,TGTGCCTGGAGCCAGCCGGGGGGGGTTGGCAATCAGCCCCAGCATTTT
.,TRBV27,.,TRBJ2-5,CASSRTLQETQYF,TGTGCCAGCAGCCGGACTTTACAAGAGACCCAGTACTTC
.,TRBV28,TRBD1,TRBJ1-1,CASSPLDRANTEAFF,TGTGCCAGCAGCCCTCTCGACAGGGCGAACACTGAAGCTTTCTTT
.,TRBV28,TRBD2,TRBJ2-1,CASRPPSGSRNEQFF,TGTGCCAGCAGACCGCCTAGCGGGAGTAGGAATGAGCAGTTCTTC
.,TRBV2,.,TRBJ1-3,CASSDTGRGTGNTIYF,TGTGCCAGCAGTGACACCGGCAGGGGAACTGGAAACACCATATATTTT
.,TRBV14,.,TRBJ2-2,CASSQTMPGELFF,TGTGCCAGCAGCCAAACAATGCCCGGGGAGCTGTTTTTT
.,TRBV11-3,.,TRBJ1-1,CASSLVQGTEAFF,TGTGCCAGCAGCTTAGTCCAGGGCACTGAAGCTTTCTTT
.,TRBV5-1,.,TRBJ1-4,CASSLGAEGEKLFF,TGCGCCAGCAGCTTGGGGGCGGAGGGAGAAAAACTGTTTTTT
.,TRBV2,.,TRBJ1-2,CASMGAGVFGYTF,TGTGCCAGCATGGGGGCAGGGGTTTTTGGCTACACCTTC
.,TRBV5-1,TRBD2,TRBJ2-2,CASSGNRGFQRGGPAGELFF,TGCGCCAGCAGCGGGAATAGGGGCTTCCAGCGGGGGGGCCCCGCCGGGGAGCTGTTTTTT
.,TRBV5-6,.,TRBJ1-2,CASSTPMAGERSYTF,TGTGCCAGCAGCACTCCGATGGCAGGGGAGAGGAGCTACACCTTC
.,TRBV7-9,TRBD1,TRBJ1-4,CASSLGTGLNEKLFF,TGTGCCAGCAGCTTAGGGACAGGGCTAAATGAAAAACTGTTTTTT
.,TRBV18,TRBD2,TRBJ2-6,CASSPVPSGSYSGANVLTF,TGTGCCAGCTCACCAGTCCCTAGCGGGTCCTACTCTGGGGCCAACGTCCTGACTTTC
.,TRBV2,TRBD1,TRBJ2-2,CASSEASDRVSHGELFF,TGTGCCAGCAGTGAAGCTTCCGACAGGGTATCTCACGGGGAGCTGTTTTTT
.,TRBV19,TRBD2,TRBJ2-1,CASSPRASGSNEQFF,TGTGCCAGTAGTCCCCGAGCTAGCGGGAGTAATGAGCAGTTCTTC
.,TRBV4-2,.,TRBJ1-1,CASSPRLWNTEAFF,TGTGCCAGCAGCCCCAGGTTATGGAACACTGAAGCTTTCTTT
.,TRBV5-1,.,TRBJ1-1,CASSVRPQGGSTEAFF,TGCGCCAGCAGCGTGCGACCACAGGGCGGAAGCACTGAAGCTTTCTTT
.,TRBV28,.,TRBJ1-1,CASSSPRHPNTEAFF,TGTGCCAGCAGTTCTCCCCGACACCCGAACACTGAAGCTTTCTTT
.,TRBV5-1,.,TRBJ2-7,CASIRNGEQYF,TGCGCCAGCATCAGAAATGGCGAGCAGTACTTC
.,TRBV6-1,.,TRBJ2-7,CASSEGGVTYEQYF,TGTGCCAGCAGTGAGGGGGGAGTGACCTACGAGCAGTACTTC
once,TRBV19,TRBD1,TRBJ2-7,CASSIQGAREQYF,TGTGCCAGTAGTATTCAGGGGGCGCGAGAGCAGTACTTC
.,TRBV11-2,TRBD2,TRBJ2-6,CASSSWTRFRQTGANVLTF,TGTGCCAGCAGCTCGTGGACTAGATTCCGACAGACTGGGGCCAACGTCCTGACTTTC
.,TRBV5-1,TRBD2,TRBJ2-7,CASSLGLAATYEQYF,TGCGCCAGCAGCTTAGGACTAGCGGCGACCTACGAGCAGTACTTC
.,TRBV21-1,.,TRBJ2-7,CASGQGTSVSYEQYF,TGTGCCAGCGGACAAGGGACTAGCGTTTCCTACGAGCAGTACTTC
.,TRBV27,TRBD2,TRBJ2-7,CASSSLIAGETYEQYF,TGTGCCAGCAGTTCTCTTATAGCGGGAGAGACCTACGAGCAGTACTTC
.,TRBV7-9,.,TRBJ2-2,CANTQGPSNTGELFF,TGTGCCAACACTCAGGGGCCCTCGAACACCGGGGAGCTGTTTTTT
.,TRBV4-2,.,TRBJ2-5,CASSQEPSRQETQYF,TGTGCCAGCAGCCAAGAGCCGAGTCGCCAAGAGACCCAGTACTTC
once,TRBV11-2,.,TRBJ1-6,CASSLGSTIRNSPLHF,TGTGCCAGCAGCTTAGGGTCGACAATAAGGAATTCACCCCTCCACTTT
.,TRBV28,.,TRBJ2-3,CASTRMGLAPSTDTQYF,TGTGCCAGCACCCGGATGGGTCTAGCGCCTAGCACAGATACGCAGTATTTT
few,TRBV2,.,TRBJ1-1,CASSGGWGGETEAFF,TGTGCCAGCAGTGGGGGTTGGGGGGGGGAAACTGAAGCTTTCTTT
.,TRBV7-2,TRBD2,TRBJ2-7,CASSLVGGGGYEQYF,TGTGCCAGCAGCTTAGTGGGCGGGGGTGGCTACGAGCAGTACTTC
.,TRBV14,TRBD2,TRBJ2-5,CASSLGTSGKETQYF,TGTGCCAGCAGCCTGGGGACTAGCGGGAAAGAGACCCAGTACTTC
.,TRBV28,TRBD2,TRBJ2-5,CASSLTSGIETQYF,TGTGCCAGCAGTCTTACTAGCGGGATAGAGACCCAGTACTTC
.,TRBV7-9,.,TRBJ2-7,CASSDLMAKQYF,TGTGCCAGCAGCGACTTAATGGCGAAGCAGTACTTC
.,TRBV5-4,.,TRBJ1-2,CASSLEMADYGYTF,TGTGCCAGCAGCTTGGAGATGGCGGACTATGGCTACACCTTC
.,TRBV18,TRBD1,TRBJ1-1,CASSPRQGAATMNTEAFF,TGTGCCAGCTCACCACGTCAGGGGGCGGCAACAATGAACACTGAAGCTTTCTTT
.,TRBV25-1,TRBD2,TRBJ2-3,CASSDSSGSTDTQYF,TGTGCCAGCAGTGATTCTAGCGGAAGCACAGATACGCAGTATTTT
few,TRBV6-6,.,TRBJ1-1,CASTGQNWNTEAFF,TGTGCCAGCACCGGACAAAACTGGAACACTGAAGCTTTCTTT
.,TRBV28,TRBD1,TRBJ1-1,CASSFWTGRNTEAFF,TGTGCCAGCAGTTTCTGGACAGGGAGGAACACTGAAGCTTTCTTT
few,TRBV5-8,.,TRBJ2-1,CASSFPYLYNEQFF,TGTGCCAGCAGCTTCCCCTACCTTTACAATGAGCAGTTCTTC
few,TRBV7-2,TRBD1,TRBJ1-2,CASSLAGQGGYGYTF,TGTGCCAGCAGCTTAGCGGGACAGGGCGGCTATGGCTACACCTTC
.,TRBV7-3,TRBD2,TRBJ2-5,CASSPTSGRFETQYF,TGTGCCAGCAGCCCGACTAGCGGGAGATTCGAGACCCAGTACTTC
.,TRBV19,TRBD1,TRBJ1-2,CASSPTGKRNYGYTF,TGTGCCAGTAGTCCGACAGGGAAGAGGAACTATGGCTACACCTTC